This entry describes one T cell receptor (beta chain). What it binds is not known. The record originates from a study of cytomegalovirus exposure and HLA in healthy donors. The germline gives CDR1 MNHEY, CDR2 SMNVEV (reference sequence). CDR3 size: 16 residues. Losses at the gene ends were 4 bases for V and 7 bases for J; bases not matched to a gene: 9. 60 Vbeta and 13 Jbeta primers were used in PCR. Profiling relied on immunoSEQ multiplex PCR, and the TCRdb table lists in-frame clones only, not all of them. Among 160,000 or so clones, around 80% were seen once, and the ten largest hold 6.3%. Findings of the study overall: Using the classifier, cytomegalovirus status was reportedly diagnosed with high specificity and sensitivity. Across all donors, roughly uniform sequencing depth was an assumption of the presence/absence analyses. From TCR beta sequences, most subjects' HLA-A and HLA-B alleles were reportedly predicted accurately.

The chain carries TRBV27 and TRBJ2-7, with 14 positions matching TRBD2. Sequences were obtained from PBMCs. The origin of this receptor is a male donor in good health and CMV-seropositive. The CDR3 protein is CASSSWTSGRPGEQYF. For the CDR3, the DNA is TGTGCCAGCAGTTCATGGACTAGCGGGAGGCCGGGGGAGCAGTACTTC.